The rows below give T cell receptor beta chains drawn from one sample of a study of shared clonotypes between healthy human individuals. Produced via immunoSEQ multiplex PCR; TCRdb's table is partial and in-frame only. The sample lists around 2.5 million clones, under 95% occurring once. The sequenced material came from naive CD4+ T cells from PBMCs. All receptors derive from a young man in good health. Some clones in this sample may be carry-over from other donors' samples. CDR3s include the opening cysteine and the closing phenylalanine or tryptophan. The order of the fields is D gene, J gene, V gene, CDR3 protein. The D gene is left open where the match is weak.

d_call: -; j_call: TRBJ1-2; v_call: TRBV2; cdr3_aa: CASGAGTPPTF
d_call: TRBD2; j_call: TRBJ2-5; v_call: TRBV28; cdr3_aa: CASYGLAAHIRETQYF
d_call: TRBD1; j_call: TRBJ1-1; v_call: TRBV5-1; cdr3_aa: CASSFGQVISDTEAFF
d_call: TRBD1; j_call: TRBJ2-7; v_call: TRBV11-1; cdr3_aa: CASSKTGSDEQYF
d_call: -; j_call: TRBJ2-7; v_call: TRBV5-1; cdr3_aa: CASSLAGYPYYEQYF
d_call: -; j_call: TRBJ2-7; v_call: TRBV19; cdr3_aa: CASSRTKGYEQYF
d_call: -; j_call: TRBJ2-7; v_call: TRBV27; cdr3_aa: CASSKDGPPIYYEQYF
d_call: -; j_call: TRBJ2-7; v_call: TRBV5-1; cdr3_aa: CASSPVPDSYEQYF
d_call: TRBD1; j_call: TRBJ2-5; v_call: TRBV28; cdr3_aa: CASSPKGALRETQYF
d_call: -; j_call: TRBJ1-5; v_call: TRBV30; cdr3_aa: CAWSVEQGYNQPQHF
d_call: TRBD1; j_call: TRBJ1-5; v_call: TRBV11-2; cdr3_aa: CASSQGQGSAQPQHF
d_call: TRBD2; j_call: TRBJ2-1; v_call: TRBV7-8; cdr3_aa: CASSRPGGRDEQFF
d_call: TRBD1; j_call: TRBJ2-5; v_call: TRBV28; cdr3_aa: CASSGRYRGQLQETQYF
d_call: TRBD2; j_call: TRBJ2-2; v_call: TRBV4-1; cdr3_aa: CASSHRLATSGELFF
d_call: -; j_call: TRBJ1-1; v_call: TRBV9; cdr3_aa: CASSVLSMNTEAFF
d_call: -; j_call: TRBJ2-7; v_call: TRBV30; cdr3_aa: CAWSVNGLTYEQYF
d_call: -; j_call: TRBJ1-2; v_call: TRBV4-2; cdr3_aa: CASSQEKDYYGYTF
d_call: TRBD1; j_call: TRBJ2-1; v_call: TRBV30; cdr3_aa: CAWRKQGPRGQFF